This TCR beta chain was profiled in a study of cytomegalovirus exposure and HLA in healthy donors. PCR amplification relied on 60 Vbeta primers (plus 13 Jbeta primers). The table came from immunoSEQ multiplex PCR; TCRdb's copy has only in-frame clones and leaves some out. The data contain 90,000 to 120,000 clones, 79% of them singletons. The CDR3 has 15 amino acids. V trimming: 5 bases; J trimming: 5 bases; junction bases outside the gene matches: 6. Germline V lookup: CDR1 MDHEN, CDR2 SYDVKM. The TCR comes from a woman in her thirties or forties in good health and CMV-seronegative. The sequencing input was PBMCs. The chain is built from TRBV28 and TRBJ1-5, with 10 bases lining up with TRBD1. CDR3 DNA: TGTGCCAGCAGTCGGGCGGACAGGGGGTATCAGCCCCAGCATTTT. Amino acids: CASSRADRGYQPQHF.